The rows below give T cell receptor beta chains drawn from one sample of a study of regulatory T cells in long-lasting Graves disease. TCRdb reanalysed the multiplex PCR reads using MiXCR and keeps one entry per CDR3 protein. The table shows 400,000 to 500,000 distinct CDR3 sequences, with less than 25% occurring only once. Specimen: peripheral blood mononuclear cells (PBMCs), collected when the disease was refractory, from a patient treated with antithyroid drugs. Source of these receptors: a female donor with Graves disease. CDR3s include the opening cysteine and the closing phenylalanine or tryptophan. The D gene is left open where the match is weak. Rows give clone size only sometimes, using once, few, many, or a class for an expanded clone.

size: NA
V: TRBV5-6
J: TRBJ2-1
D: NA
DNA: TGTGCCAGCAATCCCCCGGGGTACAATGAGCAGTTCTTC
CDR3: CASNPPGYNEQFF

size: NA
V: TRBV7-2
J: TRBJ2-1
D: TRBD2
DNA: TGTGCCAGCAGCTTAGACCTAGCGGGAGGGTCTTCCTACAATGAGCAGTTCTTC
CDR3: CASSLDLAGGSSYNEQFF

size: NA
V: TRBV9
J: TRBJ2-7
D: NA
DNA: TGTGCCAGCACCTCGGGACCTCTTGGCTCCGAGCAGTACTTC
CDR3: CASTSGPLGSEQYF

size: many
V: TRBV6-1
J: TRBJ1-5
D: NA
DNA: TGTGCCAGCAACCCAAGGGATAGCAATCAGCCCCAGCATTTT
CDR3: CASNPRDSNQPQHF

size: many
V: TRBV6-1
J: TRBJ1-5
D: NA
DNA: TGTGCCAGCATTCTCGGGCCGGGTCGGCAACAGCCCCAGCATTTT
CDR3: CASILGPGRQQPQHF

size: few
V: TRBV12-3/TRBV12-4
J: TRBJ1-1
D: NA
DNA: TGTGCCAGCAGTTTGGAAGATGAAGCTTTCTTT
CDR3: CASSLEDEAFF

size: few
V: TRBV5-1
J: TRBJ2-7
D: NA
DNA: TGCGCCAGCAGCTGGAGCCCTCATGGACAGAACTACGAGCAGTACTTC
CDR3: CASSWSPHGQNYEQYF

size: many
V: TRBV7-2
J: TRBJ1-3
D: TRBD1
DNA: TGTGCCAGCAGCTTTAGGACAGGGGGAGATACTGGAAACACCATATATTTT
CDR3: CASSFRTGGDTGNTIYF

size: few
V: TRBV18
J: TRBJ2-7
D: TRBD1
DNA: TGTGCCAGCTCATCCCGACAGGGGGGTCCCTACGAGCAGTACTTC
CDR3: CASSSRQGGPYEQYF

size: many
V: TRBV12-3/TRBV12-4
J: TRBJ2-5
D: TRBD2
DNA: TGTGCCAGCAGTGCTCTTAGGGGAGGGGCCTGGGAGACCCAGTACTTC
CDR3: CASSALRGGAWETQYF

size: many
V: TRBV9
J: TRBJ2-5
D: NA
DNA: TGTGCCAGCAGCGTAGGAGGGGGGCAAGAGACCCAGTACTTC
CDR3: CASSVGGGQETQYF

size: few
V: TRBV19
J: TRBJ1-1
D: NA
DNA: TGTGCCAGTAGTATAACTGGGGGCGCGAACACTGAAGCTTTCTTT
CDR3: CASSITGGANTEAFF

size: once
V: TRBV20-1
J: TRBJ1-1
D: TRBD1
DNA: TGCAGTGCTCCCTGGACAGGGGTAAACACTGAAGCTTTCTTT
CDR3: CSAPWTGVNTEAFF

size: many
V: TRBV12-3/TRBV12-4
J: TRBJ2-7
D: NA
DNA: TGTGCCAGCTCAGTTCCGGGATCCTACGAGCAGTACTTC
CDR3: CASSVPGSYEQYF

size: NA
V: TRBV20-1
J: TRBJ1-6
D: NA
DNA: TGCAGTGCTAGAGATATAGGGCTAAGAAATTCACCCCTCCACTTT
CDR3: CSARDIGLRNSPLHF

size: few
V: TRBV5-1
J: TRBJ2-2
D: TRBD1
DNA: TGCGCCAGCAGCTGGGCAGGGGGCCGGGGCACCGGGGAGCTGTTTTTT
CDR3: CASSWAGGRGTGELFF

size: NA
V: TRBV7-6
J: TRBJ2-5
D: NA
DNA: TGTGCCAGCAGAAAGTACAGGACGGGAGAGACCCAGTACTTC
CDR3: CASRKYRTGETQYF

size: NA
V: TRBV7-9
J: TRBJ2-2
D: TRBD2
DNA: TGTGCCAGCAGCTCGACTAGCGGGAGGGAGTCCGGGGAGCTGTTTTTT
CDR3: CASSSTSGRESGELFF

size: many
V: TRBV3-1
J: TRBJ1-1
D: TRBD1
DNA: TGTGCCAGCAGCCGGGACAGGGGAAACACTGAAGCTTTCTTT
CDR3: CASSRDRGNTEAFF

size: many
V: TRBV10-3
J: TRBJ1-2
D: TRBD1
DNA: TGTGCCACCGGCTACGGACAGGGGGTTAGGACCTTC
CDR3: CATGYGQGVRTF

size: many
V: TRBV28
J: TRBJ1-2
D: TRBD1
DNA: TGTGCCAGCATTCAAGGAGGGGGCCTTGGCTATGGCTACACCTTC
CDR3: CASIQGGGLGYGYTF

size: NA
V: TRBV10-3
J: TRBJ2-5
D: TRBD2
DNA: TGTGCCATCAGTGAGCGGGAGGGCCCTGGGACCCAGTACTTC
CDR3: CAISEREGPGTQYF

size: NA
V: TRBV9
J: TRBJ1-1
D: NA
DNA: TGTGCCAGCAGCGTAGGTGGGGGTTCGGGCACTGAAGCTTTCTTT
CDR3: CASSVGGGSGTEAFF

size: NA
V: TRBV3-1
J: TRBJ2-7
D: TRBD1
DNA: TGTGCCAGCAGCCAGGCCGGGACAGCGAGCTCCTACGAGCAGTACTTC
CDR3: CASSQAGTASSYEQYF

size: many
V: TRBV15
J: TRBJ1-4
D: NA
DNA: TGTGCCACCAGCAGGGAAGACAGGCGGAATGAAAAACTGTTTTTT
CDR3: CATSREDRRNEKLFF

size: many
V: TRBV20-1
J: TRBJ2-6
D: NA
DNA: TGCAGTGCTAGAAGTCTGTCTGGGGCCAACGTCCTGACTTTC
CDR3: CSARSLSGANVLTF

size: few
V: TRBV30
J: TRBJ1-2
D: NA
DNA: TGTGCCGCGAGCCAGGGGATCTATGGCTACACCTTC
CDR3: CAASQGIYGYTF

size: NA
V: TRBV7-3
J: TRBJ2-2
D: TRBD1
DNA: TGTGCCAGCAGCTTCCCCGGGACAGGGGCCACCGGGGAGCTGTTTTTT
CDR3: CASSFPGTGATGELFF

size: many
V: TRBV6-1
J: TRBJ1-2
D: NA
DNA: TGTGCCACGCGACAGAATTCTAACTATGGCTACACCTTC
CDR3: CATRQNSNYGYTF

size: many
V: TRBV12-3/TRBV12-4
J: TRBJ2-7
D: TRBD2
DNA: TGTGCCAGCAGTTTCAAGCGGGACGGTGAGCAGTACTTC
CDR3: CASSFKRDGEQYF

size: many
V: TRBV20-1
J: TRBJ1-2
D: NA
DNA: TGCAGTGCTAGAGATAGGGCAGGGGTTCGCGGCTACACCTTC
CDR3: CSARDRAGVRGYTF